This TCR beta chain comes out of a study of T cells after yellow fever vaccination. Looking at the study overall: Researchers used SMART-Seq v4 Ultra Low Input to prepare fractions that had low cell numbers.

This clonotype was found a few times. The antigen is undetermined. The germline V gene has CDR1 SGHRS and CDR2 YFSETQ. Trimming took 4 bases from V and 6 from J; bases not matched to a gene: 10. There are 16 residues in the CDR3. A single record per CDR3 protein comes from TCRdb applying MiXCR to the 5' RACE reads. This sample has under 550,000 distinct CDR3 sequences, with around a fifth found just once. Study-level findings and limits: CD4 and CD8 compartments shared a small share of clonotypes, likely from convergent recombination. Among primary-vaccination clones, most reappeared after the booster, at about 95% for CD4 and about 90% for CD8. Sorted repertoires could include abundant contaminating clonotypes from bulk cells.

The origin of this receptor is a man younger than 35 who received the YFV17D yellow fever vaccine. Sequencing used PBMCs, obtained 20 to 25 days after the first yellow fever vaccination. The chain uses TRBV5-1 and TRBJ1-6, with 7 nucleotides matching TRBD1. Here the CDR3 reads CASSRNPRDSNSPLHF. The CDR3 bases are TGCGCCAGCAGCCGGAATCCCCGGGACAGTAATTCACCCCTCCACTTT.